This is a list of T cell receptor beta chains from one sample in a study of cytomegalovirus exposure and HLA in healthy donors. Profiling relied on immunoSEQ multiplex PCR, and the TCRdb table lists in-frame clones only, not all of them. The sample includes under 150,000 clones, about 9.1% of them seen just once. Specimen: PBMCs. The receptors derive from a woman aged 40 to 50 in good health and CMV-seropositive. The CDR3 runs from the conserved cysteine through the conserved F or W. The D gene is left open where the match is weak. Only some rows state a clone size, as once, few, many or a class for expanded clones.

J gene: TRBJ1-2; D gene: .; V gene: TRBV4-1; clone size: few; CDR3 DNA: TGCGCCAGCAGCCAAGCCGCGCGGGGTTGGTATGGCTACACCTTC; CDR3 protein: CASSQAARGWYGYTF
J gene: TRBJ2-1; D gene: .; V gene: TRBV6-1; clone size: .; CDR3 DNA: TGTGCCAGCAGTGAAGCCCACACCTATGAGCAGTTCTTC; CDR3 protein: CASSEAHTYEQFF
J gene: TRBJ1-1; D gene: .; V gene: TRBV2; clone size: few; CDR3 DNA: TGTGCCAGCAGTGGCAGGGCAGGCACTGAAGCTTTCTTT; CDR3 protein: CASSGRAGTEAFF
J gene: TRBJ2-2; D gene: TRBD2; V gene: TRBV7-9; clone size: few; CDR3 DNA: TGTGCCAGCAGCTACGGGACTAGCCACACCGGGGAGCTGTTTTTT; CDR3 protein: CASSYGTSHTGELFF
J gene: TRBJ1-2; D gene: .; V gene: TRBV4-3; clone size: .; CDR3 DNA: TGCGCCAGCAGCCAAGGGGGGACTGCCCGTGACTATGGCTACACCTTC; CDR3 protein: CASSQGGTARDYGYTF
J gene: TRBJ2-2; D gene: .; V gene: TRBV5-1; clone size: .; CDR3 DNA: TGCGCCAGCAGCAAACAGGACACCGGGGAGCTGTTTTTT; CDR3 protein: CASSKQDTGELFF
J gene: TRBJ1-1; D gene: TRBD1; V gene: TRBV5-4; clone size: few; CDR3 DNA: TGTGCCAGCAGCTTTGGGACAGGGAACACTGAAGCTTTCTTT; CDR3 protein: CASSFGTGNTEAFF
J gene: TRBJ1-5; D gene: TRBD1; V gene: TRBV15; clone size: few; CDR3 DNA: TGTGCCACCAGCACTGGGGACAGGTGGTATAGCAATCAGCCCCAGCATTTT; CDR3 protein: CATSTGDRWYSNQPQHF
J gene: TRBJ1-1; D gene: .; V gene: TRBV7-2; clone size: .; CDR3 DNA: TGTGCCAGCAGCTTAGCGCGGGGAACTCAATGGGCTTTCTTT; CDR3 protein: CASSLARGTQWAFF
J gene: TRBJ1-3; D gene: .; V gene: TRBV18; clone size: few; CDR3 DNA: TGTGCCAGCTCACCCCTCGACACGCTCTCTGGAAACACCATATATTTT; CDR3 protein: CASSPLDTLSGNTIYF
J gene: TRBJ1-4; D gene: .; V gene: TRBV6-6; clone size: .; CDR3 DNA: TGTGCCAGCAGTTACTCGGGCGGGCGGGGTGAAAAACTGTTTTTT; CDR3 protein: CASSYSGGRGEKLFF
J gene: TRBJ2-7; D gene: .; V gene: TRBV19; clone size: .; CDR3 DNA: TGTGCCAGTAGTATAGATCCCAGAGGTTACGAGCAGTACTTC; CDR3 protein: CASSIDPRGYEQYF
J gene: TRBJ2-5; D gene: TRBD1; V gene: TRBV19; clone size: .; CDR3 DNA: TGTGCCAGTAGTATGGGAGACAGGGCAATCCAAGAGACCCAGTACTTC; CDR3 protein: CASSMGDRAIQETQYF
J gene: TRBJ2-7; D gene: .; V gene: TRBV27; clone size: .; CDR3 DNA: TGTGCCAGCAGTTTAGGGGCTGGTGTACTCTACGAGCAGTACTTC; CDR3 protein: CASSLGAGVLYEQYF
J gene: TRBJ1-6; D gene: TRBD1; V gene: TRBV6-5; clone size: few; CDR3 DNA: TGTGCCAGCACCCCTCATGGGACAGGGATGCCACCCCTCCACTTT; CDR3 protein: CASTPHGTGMPPLHF
J gene: TRBJ2-5; D gene: .; V gene: TRBV7-7; clone size: .; CDR3 DNA: TGTGCCAGCAGCTTAGCCGCGGGGAGTGGGGAGACCCAGTACTTC; CDR3 protein: CASSLAAGSGETQYF
J gene: TRBJ2-7; D gene: .; V gene: TRBV6-1; clone size: few; CDR3 DNA: TGTGCCAGCAGCCGATCGGACAAGTCCTACGAGCAGTACTTC; CDR3 protein: CASSRSDKSYEQYF
J gene: TRBJ2-7; D gene: .; V gene: TRBV2; clone size: few; CDR3 DNA: TGTGCCAGCAGTGAAGCGCTTGGAGGTGCGCAGTACTTC; CDR3 protein: CASSEALGGAQYF
J gene: TRBJ1-2; D gene: .; V gene: TRBV6-5; clone size: .; CDR3 DNA: TGTGCCAGCAGCCACCGGACAGCAAACTATGGCTACACCTTC; CDR3 protein: CASSHRTANYGYTF
J gene: TRBJ1-5; D gene: .; V gene: TRBV7-2; clone size: .; CDR3 DNA: TGTGCCAGCAGCTTTCAGGTCAATCAGCCCCAGCATTTT; CDR3 protein: CASSFQVNQPQHF
J gene: TRBJ2-5; D gene: .; V gene: TRBV6-1; clone size: .; CDR3 DNA: TGTGCCAGCAGTGAAGGTGCGGATCATGGGACCCAGTACTTC; CDR3 protein: CASSEGADHGTQYF
J gene: TRBJ1-5; D gene: TRBD1; V gene: TRBV6-1; clone size: .; CDR3 DNA: TGTGCCAGCAGTGGACAGGGTGATCAGCCCCAGCATTTT; CDR3 protein: CASSGQGDQPQHF
J gene: TRBJ2-5; D gene: TRBD2; V gene: TRBV11-3; clone size: .; CDR3 DNA: TGTGCCAGCAGCTTAGCTTCTCTAGCGGGGGGCCTGCGGGAGACCCAGTACTTC; CDR3 protein: CASSLASLAGGLRETQYF
J gene: TRBJ1-2; D gene: .; V gene: TRBV6-1; clone size: few; CDR3 DNA: TGTGCCAGCAGCGAATCGACAGGTGCTAGCTATGGCTACACCTTC; CDR3 protein: CASSESTGASYGYTF
J gene: TRBJ2-7; D gene: TRBD1; V gene: TRBV7-2; clone size: few; CDR3 DNA: TGTGCCAGCAGTCCCTCGGGGGGACAGGGATACGAGCAGTACTTC; CDR3 protein: CASSPSGGQGYEQYF
J gene: TRBJ1-4; D gene: .; V gene: TRBV4-3; clone size: few; CDR3 DNA: TGCGCCAGCAGCTTAAGGGGCAGGGCTAATGAAAAACTGTTTTTT; CDR3 protein: CASSLRGRANEKLFF
J gene: TRBJ1-4; D gene: .; V gene: TRBV11-2; clone size: few; CDR3 DNA: TGTGCCAGCAGCTTTCGGGGAGGGCTGTTTTTT; CDR3 protein: CASSFRGGLFF
J gene: TRBJ1-2; D gene: TRBD1; V gene: TRBV7-9; clone size: .; CDR3 DNA: TGTGCCAGCAGCTTAGCCTCACAACGACAGGGGAGCTACACCTTC; CDR3 protein: CASSLASQRQGSYTF
J gene: TRBJ2-7; D gene: TRBD2; V gene: TRBV2; clone size: few; CDR3 DNA: TGTGCCAGTCGAGCTAGCGGGACCTACGAGCAGTACTTC; CDR3 protein: CASRASGTYEQYF
J gene: TRBJ2-5; D gene: TRBD1; V gene: TRBV5-1; clone size: few; CDR3 DNA: TGCGCCAGCAGCTTGGGACAGGGGGAGACCCAGTACTTC; CDR3 protein: CASSLGQGETQYF
J gene: TRBJ1-2; D gene: TRBD1; V gene: TRBV5-1; clone size: few; CDR3 DNA: TGCGCCAGCAGCCTTCCGACAGGGGGTGGCTACACCTTC; CDR3 protein: CASSLPTGGGYTF
J gene: TRBJ2-7; D gene: .; V gene: TRBV5-1; clone size: few; CDR3 DNA: TGCGCCAGCAGCTTGCTAACAGGGCCCTCCTACGAGCAGTACTTC; CDR3 protein: CASSLLTGPSYEQYF
J gene: TRBJ1-2; D gene: .; V gene: TRBV5-1; clone size: .; CDR3 DNA: TGCGCCAGCAGCTTGGAGTGGGCGTATGGCTACACCTTC; CDR3 protein: CASSLEWAYGYTF
J gene: TRBJ1-1; D gene: .; V gene: TRBV7-9; clone size: .; CDR3 DNA: TGTGCCAGCAGCCTCCGGGAGAACACTGAAGCTTTCTTT; CDR3 protein: CASSLRENTEAFF
J gene: TRBJ2-2; D gene: .; V gene: TRBV5-6; clone size: few; CDR3 DNA: TGTGCCAGCTCCCAGCTTGTGGACAGAAACACCGGGGAGCTGTTTTTT; CDR3 protein: CASSQLVDRNTGELFF
J gene: TRBJ2-7; D gene: TRBD2; V gene: TRBV10-3; clone size: few; CDR3 DNA: TGTGCCATAGCGGGGGGGCCCTTGAAGCAGTACTTC; CDR3 protein: CAIAGGPLKQYF
J gene: TRBJ2-5; D gene: .; V gene: TRBV7-9; clone size: few; CDR3 DNA: TGTGCCAGCAGCCCGGGACTGCGTAGGGAGACCCAGTACTTC; CDR3 protein: CASSPGLRRETQYF
J gene: TRBJ1-5; D gene: .; V gene: TRBV7-6; clone size: .; CDR3 DNA: TGTGCCAGCAGTTGGGGCACAGATCGCAATCAGCCCCAGCATTTT; CDR3 protein: CASSWGTDRNQPQHF
J gene: TRBJ2-2; D gene: .; V gene: TRBV6-5; clone size: .; CDR3 DNA: TGTGCCAGCAGTTACTTGGGGGGACGGAACACCGGGGAGCTGTTTTTT; CDR3 protein: CASSYLGGRNTGELFF
J gene: TRBJ2-2; D gene: .; V gene: TRBV7-3; clone size: .; CDR3 DNA: TGTGCCAGCAGCCTACGGAACACCGGGGAGCTGTTTTTT; CDR3 protein: CASSLRNTGELFF
J gene: TRBJ1-6; D gene: .; V gene: TRBV19; clone size: .; CDR3 DNA: TGTGCCAGTAGCCCGTTTAATTCACCCCTCCACTTT; CDR3 protein: CASSPFNSPLHF
J gene: TRBJ2-7; D gene: .; V gene: TRBV6-5; clone size: few; CDR3 DNA: TGTGCCAGCAGTCCTAACGGCAGGTCTGTCGAGCAGTACTTC; CDR3 protein: CASSPNGRSVEQYF
J gene: TRBJ2-3; D gene: TRBD2; V gene: TRBV6-5; clone size: few; CDR3 DNA: TGTGCCAGCAGGGTAGCGGGGGCCAGCACAGATACGCAGTATTTT; CDR3 protein: CASRVAGASTDTQYF
J gene: TRBJ1-2; D gene: .; V gene: TRBV27; clone size: .; CDR3 DNA: TGTGCCAGCAGGGAGACGAGTGACTATGGCTACACCTTC; CDR3 protein: CASRETSDYGYTF
J gene: TRBJ2-5; D gene: .; V gene: TRBV12-5; clone size: .; CDR3 DNA: TGTGCTAGTGGACCCACAGGAGGGGAGACCCAGTACTTC; CDR3 protein: CASGPTGGETQYF
J gene: TRBJ1-1; D gene: .; V gene: TRBV2; clone size: .; CDR3 DNA: TGTGCCAGCAGTGTTGGGAGTGGCACTGAAGCTTTCTTT; CDR3 protein: CASSVGSGTEAFF
J gene: TRBJ1-1; D gene: TRBD1; V gene: TRBV7-9; clone size: .; CDR3 DNA: TGTGCCAGCAGCTTTGACAGGGGGACTGAAGCTTTCTTT; CDR3 protein: CASSFDRGTEAFF
J gene: TRBJ1-4; D gene: .; V gene: TRBV7-6; clone size: .; CDR3 DNA: TGTGCCAGCAGCTTACGGGTAGGGACAAAAAATGAAAAACTGTTTTTT; CDR3 protein: CASSLRVGTKNEKLFF
J gene: TRBJ1-1; D gene: .; V gene: TRBV5-6; clone size: .; CDR3 DNA: TGTGCCAGCAGCTTGGTTGGGGGGAGATTGAACACTGAAGCTTTCTTT; CDR3 protein: CASSLVGGRLNTEAFF
J gene: TRBJ1-6; D gene: .; V gene: TRBV2; clone size: .; CDR3 DNA: TGTGCCATTTCGGGGGTAGACCATAATTCACCCCTCCACTTT; CDR3 protein: CAISGVDHNSPLHF
J gene: TRBJ1-4; D gene: .; V gene: TRBV6-5; clone size: .; CDR3 DNA: TGTGCCAGCAGTGAAGATGGGGGCGGTGGAAAACTGTTTTTT; CDR3 protein: CASSEDGGGGKLFF
J gene: TRBJ2-2; D gene: TRBD1; V gene: TRBV29-1; clone size: .; CDR3 DNA: TGCAGCGTCGACAGGGGTCCCGCTCCCACCGGGGAGCTGTTTTTT; CDR3 protein: CSVDRGPAPTGELFF
J gene: TRBJ2-2; D gene: TRBD1; V gene: TRBV12-5; clone size: few; CDR3 DNA: TGTGCTAGTGGTTCCTACGGACAGGGGGTAAACACCGGGGAGCTGTTTTTT; CDR3 protein: CASGSYGQGVNTGELFF
J gene: TRBJ2-1; D gene: TRBD2; V gene: TRBV5-1; clone size: few; CDR3 DNA: TGCGCCAGCAGCTTGGTAGCGGGGTCGAATGAGCAGTTCTTC; CDR3 protein: CASSLVAGSNEQFF